Below, 31 T cell receptor beta chains from the same sample are listed, as sequenced in a study of T cell changes during pregnancy in multiple sclerosis. TCRdb's copy holds only in-frame clones and misses some; the assay was immunoSEQ multiplex PCR. This table has roughly 110,000 clones, about nine tenths appearing once. The starting material was peripheral blood, obtained in the third trimester of pregnancy. These receptors originate from a female donor in good health, enrolled as a control in a pregnancy study.

The V call is TRBV11-3, the J call TRBJ2-3; 9 bases map to TRBD2. This CDR3 is built from 16 residues. The J segment lost 2 bases and the V segment lost 5 bases, leaving 8 bases of the junction unmatched. The germline CDR1 and CDR2 sequences are SGHNT and YENEEA. The CDR3 nucleotides are TGTGCCAGCAGCCTACAAGCGGGGGGACTCACAGATACGCAGTATTTT. Translating it yields CASSLQAGGLTDTQYF.

V usage is TRBV30 and J usage is TRBJ1-1; 10 nucleotides line up with TRBD1. V was pared by 5 bases and J by 2 bases, with 5 bases of the junction left unmatched. This CDR3 comprises 14 residues. Germline lookup yields CDR1 GTSNPN and CDR2 SVGIG (reference sequence). The CDR3 sequence: CAWDRDRGNTEAFF. CDR3 in DNA: TGTGCCTGGGACCGGGACAGGGGAAACACTGAAGCTTTCTTT.

The chain recombines TRBV4-3 with TRBJ1-1; D gene uncertain. The CDR3 is 17 residues long. Germline V CDR1 and CDR2: LGHNA, YSLEER. Trimming removed 0 bases at V and 1 base at J, with 15 bases between. The CDR3 DNA reads TGCGCCAGCAGCCAAGATCCACTTGCGGTGGAGAACACTGAAGCTTTCTTT. Amino acid sequence: CASSQDPLAVENTEAFF.

The CDR3 sequence is CASSSKGRSEAFF. DNA for the CDR3: TGTGCCAGCAGTTCAAAGGGGAGGAGTGAAGCTTTCTTT. The chain uses TRBV6-6 and TRBJ1-1; maybe TRBD1 (5 bases). Germline loops: CDR1 MNHNY, CDR2 SVGAGI (reference sequence). V was clipped by 4 bases and J by 7 bases, with 13 bases between them. This CDR3 contains 13 residues.

In DNA, the CDR3 is TGTGCCAGCAGCTTAGAGAGCAGGGGGCGCGACGAGCAGTACTTC. Its translation is CASSLESRGRDEQYF. This chain links TRBV7-8 with TRBJ2-7, with 8 bases fitting TRBD1. Unmatched junction bases numbered 7, after V lost 1 base and J lost 5 bases. Germline lookup yields CDR1 SGHVS and CDR2 FQNEAQ. The CDR3 has 15 amino acids.

This chain connects TRBV27 to TRBJ2-3; 13 positions match TRBD2. CDR3 length: 16 residues. The V and J ends lost 4 bases and 2 bases, in that order; junction bases with no gene match: 3. Per germline, CDR1 MNHEY and CDR2 SMNVEV (reference sequence). The CDR3 DNA reads TGTGCCAGCAGTTCCGGGACTAGCGGGGCCACAGATACGCAGTATTTT. It yields the protein CASSSGTSGATDTQYF.

CDR3 region: CAWSFAGQVGYTF. CDR3 bases: TGTGCCTGGAGCTTTGCGGGACAGGTTGGCTACACCTTC. The chain employs TRBV30 and TRBJ1-2; 8 bases are shared with TRBD1. The CDR3 totals 13 residues. Per germline, CDR1 GTSNPN and CDR2 SVGIG (reference sequence). V shed 3 bases and J 7 bases; nucleotides not matched to a gene: 7.

The rearrangement uses TRBV5-4 and TRBJ1-5; unclear D gene. Trimming stripped 4 bases from V and 2 bases from J, with 13 bases between. From germline, CDR1 is SGHNT and CDR2 YYREEE (reference sequence). The CDR3 spans 15 residues. CDR3 bases: TGTGCCAGCAGCCTTGGGCCAGACCGCAATCAGCCCCAGCATTTT. As protein: CASSLGPDRNQPQHF.

As concerns this clone: This sample includes further DNA sequences coding for the same CDR3. The V gene is TRBV7-2, the J gene TRBJ2-7; D is uncertain. Germline CDR1 SGHTA, CDR2 FQGNSA. The CDR3 loop spans 12 amino acids. V was pared by 4 bases and J by 0 bases, with 4 bases between. In nucleotides, the CDR3 is TGTGCCAGCAGCTCGAGCTCCTACGAGCAGTACTTC. Protein product: CASSSSSYEQYF.

J is TRBJ2-7 and V is TRBV13; 9 nucleotides line up with TRBD1. The ends lost 7 bases at V and 3 bases at J; junction bases unmatched: 4. The CDR3 has 13 residues. The germline V gene encodes CDR1 PRHDT and CDR2 FYEKMQ (reference sequence). The CDR3 DNA follows: TGTGCCAGCACCCGGACAGGGGTCTACGAGCAGTACTTC. This encodes CASTRTGVYEQYF.

V and J are TRBV30 and TRBJ1-3; tentative D call: TRBD1 (5 bases). Germline-derived CDR1 and CDR2 are GTSNPN and SVGIG (reference sequence). The CDR3 has 12 residues. Trimming pared 0 bases from V and 7 bases from J, leaving 7 bases between. The CDR3 coding sequence is TGTGCCTGGAGTGTCAGGGCGAACACCATATATTTT. Translation gives CAWSVRANTIYF.

This sequence joins TRBV19 and TRBJ2-1; 8 nucleotides match TRBD1. J lost 7 bases, V lost 1 base, and 6 bases had no gene match. The CDR3 extends over 15 amino acids. Germline V gives CDR1 LNHDA, CDR2 SQIVND (reference sequence). The CDR3 here is CASSIGAGGRNEQFF. The CDR3 DNA is TGTGCCAGTAGTATAGGGGCAGGGGGCCGAAATGAGCAGTTCTTC.

The rearrangement uses TRBV19 and TRBJ1-4; 8 nucleotides match TRBD1. Trimming at V came to 3 bases and at J to 7 bases, leaving 10 bases not matched to a gene. Germline V gives CDR1 LNHDA, CDR2 SQIVND (reference sequence). The CDR3 has 16 amino acids. DNA for the CDR3: TGTGCCAGTAGTATCCGTTCATCAGGGGGCAGTGAAAAACTGTTTTTT. Protein product: CASSIRSSGGSEKLFF.

The chain uses TRBV28 and TRBJ1-5; D uncertain. Per germline, CDR1 MDHEN and CDR2 SYDVKM. The germline V and J ends were trimmed by 7 bases and 1 base, with 14 bases remaining between them. CDR3 length: 15 amino acids. The CDR3 DNA follows: TGTGCCAGCAATCCGGGTCCTACGAGCAATCAGCCCCAGCATTTT. Protein: CASNPGPTSNQPQHF.

The chain has TRBV7-9 and TRBJ1-6, with a possible D match to TRBD1 (5 bases). This CDR3 spans 16 amino acids. Germline CDR1 SEHNR, CDR2 FQNEAQ (reference sequence). Trimming removed 5 bases at V and 6 bases at J, with 17 bases between. The CDR3 region is CASSPQGTFGNSPLHF. In DNA, the CDR3 is TGTGCCAGCAGCCCCCAGGGCACGTTTGGTAATTCACCCCTCCACTTT.

This chain links TRBV12-5 with TRBJ2-2; 8 nucleotides line up with TRBD1. CDR1 LGHNT and CDR2 FRNRAP come from the germline V gene. J gave up 3 bases and V 1 base, and 4 bases lay outside the gene matches. The CDR3 consists of 16 residues. The chain's CDR3 is CASGLGGTGDTGELFF. In DNA form, the CDR3 reads TGTGCTAGTGGTTTGGGCGGGACAGGCGACACCGGGGAGCTGTTTTTT. Supplemented by reference TRBV12-5 and TRBJ2-2, the full variable domain reads DARVTQTPRHKVTEMGQEVTMRCQPILGHNTVFWYRQTMMQGLELLAYFRNRAPLDDSGMPKDRFSAEMPDATLATLKIQPSEPRDSAVYFCASGLGGTGDTGELFFGEGSRLTVL.

The rearrangement links TRBV7-9 to TRBJ2-1; the match to TRBD1 covers 7 bases. CDR1 is SEHNR and CDR2 is FQNEAQ in the germline V gene (reference sequence). With 5 bases clipped from V and 2 bases from J, the junction kept 6 bases outside the gene matches. The CDR3 spans 15 residues. In nucleotides, the CDR3 is TGTGCCAGCAGCGCTCGGGACAGAACCTACAATGAGCAGTTCTTC. It specifies CASSARDRTYNEQFF.

V is TRBV7-9 and J is TRBJ1-5; maybe TRBD1 (6 bases). The V end lost 3 bases, the J end lost 4 bases, and 19 bases lay between the germline ends. Germline CDR1 reads SEHNR; CDR2 reads FQNEAQ (reference sequence). The CDR3 is made up of 17 amino acids. The chain's CDR3 is CASSFRSFGQKNQPQHF. CDR3 nucleotides: TGTGCCAGCAGCTTTAGATCGTTTGGACAGAAAAATCAGCCCCAGCATTTT.

The rearrangement joins TRBV2 to TRBJ1-2; no firm D call. The V end was cut by 0 bases, the J end by 0 bases, with 14 bases between. Germline CDR1 is SNHLY and CDR2 is FYNNEI. The CDR3 extends over 17 amino acids. The CDR3 region is CASSEARSYLTNYGYTF. Here the CDR3 DNA reads TGTGCCAGCAGTGAAGCGCGATCCTACTTAACTAACTATGGCTACACCTTC.

J is TRBJ2-2 and V is TRBV6-9; D unresolved. The CDR3 spans 16 residues. Germline loops: CDR1 MNHGY, CDR2 SVAAGI. The V gene lost 8 bases and the J gene lost 0 bases, with 16 bases spanning the gap. The CDR3, as DNA: TGTGCCAGCGCCGTGCCCAGGCCAGCGAACACCGGGGAGCTGTTTTTT. This codes for CASAVPRPANTGELFF.

The rearrangement links TRBV5-4 to TRBJ1-1, with D perhaps TRBD1 (6 bases). Germline lookup yields CDR1 SGHNT and CDR2 YYREEE (reference sequence). The V end was cut by 0 bases, the J end by 6 bases, with 18 bases between. The CDR3 spans 16 residues. The CDR3: CASSLEVQRGGSEAFF. DNA of the CDR3: TGTGCCAGCAGCTTGGAAGTCCAAAGGGGGGGGTCTGAAGCTTTCTTT.

The table lists this clone with a count of one. The V call is TRBV10-3, the J call TRBJ2-3, with 7 bases lining up with TRBD1. Germline assignment: CDR1 ENHRY and CDR2 SYGVKD. V lost 4 bases, J lost 0 bases, and 13 bases stayed unmatched. The CDR3 has 18 amino acids. This CDR3 is CAISGPQTGQNSTDTQYF. Here the CDR3 DNA reads TGTGCCATCAGTGGCCCCCAGACAGGGCAGAACAGCACAGATACGCAGTATTTT.

The chain combines TRBV30 with TRBJ1-4, with TRBD1 matching over 8 bases. V lost 5 bases to trimming and J lost 5 bases; unmatched junction nucleotides: 7. This CDR3 comprises 14 residues. Germline V gene data show CDR1 as GTSNPN and CDR2 as SVGIG (reference sequence). The DNA for the CDR3 is TGTGCCTGGGGACAGGGTCGTGAAAATGAAAAACTGTTTTTT. Its translation is CAWGQGRENEKLFF.

This chain links TRBV11-2 with TRBJ1-2; D call uncertain. CDR3 length equals 17 residues. In germline, CDR1 is SGHAT, CDR2 FQNNGV. Trimming removed 2 bases at V and 2 bases at J, with 18 bases between. CDR3 protein: CASSLSWAEQSNYGYTF. CDR3 bases: TGTGCCAGCAGCTTAAGTTGGGCTGAACAGTCGAACTATGGCTACACCTTC.

The table lists this clone with a count of one. The V and J genes are TRBV5-5 and TRBJ2-1; 9 bases map to TRBD2. V lost 0 bases and J lost 0; bases outside the gene matches: 7. Germline CDR1 reads SGHKS; CDR2 reads YYEKEE (reference sequence). The CDR3 has 18 residues. This CDR3 is CASSLVGGGVSSYNEQFF. CDR3 in DNA: TGTGCCAGCAGCTTGGTTGGCGGGGGGGTGAGCTCCTACAATGAGCAGTTCTTC.

The chain has TRBV9 and TRBJ2-5; D perhaps matches TRBD2 (5 bases). Germline V lookup: CDR1 SGDLS, CDR2 YYNGEE. This CDR3 has 16 amino acids. Deletions cut 0 bases from V and 2 bases from J, with 14 bases between. The CDR3 sequence: CASSVGLAPPQETQYF. The CDR3 region has the DNA TGTGCCAGCAGCGTAGGCCTAGCTCCCCCGCAAGAGACCCAGTACTTC. Complete variable domain (other parts from reference TRBV9 and TRBJ2-5): DSGVTQTPKHLITATGQRVTLRCSPRSGDLSVYWYQQSLDQGLQFLIQYYNGEERAKGNILERFSAQQFPDLHSELNLSSLELGDSALYFCASSVGLAPPQETQYFGPGTRLLVL.

The chain is built from TRBV7-2 and TRBJ2-2, with 14 positions matching TRBD2. The CDR3 spans 16 residues. Germline CDR1 reads SGHTA; CDR2 reads FQGNSA. V lost 2 bases and J lost 5; bases outside the gene matches: 1. DNA of the CDR3: TGTGCCAGCAGCTTACGACTAGCGGGGGGGACCGGGGAGCTGTTTTTT. As protein: CASSLRLAGGTGELFF.

This rearrangement joins TRBV11-2 to TRBJ2-1; 7 positions agree with TRBD1. V shed 5 bases and J 4 bases; nucleotides not matched to a gene: 8. Germline V gene data show CDR1 as SGHAT and CDR2 as FQNNGV. The length of the CDR3 is 15 residues. CDR3 DNA: TGTGCCAGCAGCGTCTCGGGACAGAATTACAATGAGCAGTTCTTC. Translating it yields CASSVSGQNYNEQFF.

The rearrangement uses TRBV6-5 and TRBJ2-1; D might be TRBD1 (6 bases). Trimming left V 0 bases short and J 2 bases short, with 11 bases between. Germline CDR1 is MNHEY and CDR2 is SVGAGI. This CDR3 spans 16 amino acids. The CDR3: CASSYSGGGTYNEQFF. CDR3 sequence (DNA): TGTGCCAGCAGTTACTCAGGTGGGGGCACCTACAATGAGCAGTTCTTC.

The chain is built from TRBV4-1 and TRBJ2-1, with a weak D call TRBD2 (6 bases). The ends were cut back, 3 bases at V and 9 bases at J, with 9 bases in the middle. Germline CDR1 is MGHRA and CDR2 is YSYEKL. This CDR3 contains 12 residues. CDR3 in amino acids: CASSHGAGEQFF. Written as DNA, the CDR3 is TGCGCCAGCAGCCATGGAGCGGGTGAGCAGTTCTTC.

CDR3 sequence reads: CASSYSIRRALSGAFF. The CDR3 DNA sequence: TGTGCCAGCAGTTACTCGATTAGGCGAGCTTTATCAGGTGCTTTCTTT. The chain links TRBV6-5 to TRBJ1-1; D not certain. The CDR3 is 16 amino acids. CDR1 and CDR2 (germline): MNHEY, SVGAGI. V was trimmed by 0 bases and J by 11 bases, leaving 22 bases between them.